This is a list of T cell receptor beta chains from one sample in a study of T cell responses to AZD1222 COVID-19 vaccine. Assay used: immunoSEQ multiplex PCR; TCRdb lists only in-frame clones, some missing. The repertoire consists of 120,000 or so clones, with more than 85% occurring once and the leading ten covering 5%. Source: peripheral blood, taken 28 days after the second AZD1222 dose. Receptor source: an adult who received the AZD1222 COVID-19 vaccine. CDR3s include the opening cysteine and the closing phenylalanine or tryptophan.

TRBJ2-4 TRBV5-5 CASSPGQGGNIQYF
TRBJ1-2 TRBV29-1 CSVLGGEGYGYTF
TRBJ1-1 TRBV2 CASSELGRLSAEAFF
TRBJ1-2 TRBV10-3 CAISERESYGYTF
TRBJ1-1 TRBV27 CASAIQGGGTEAFF
TRBJ1-5 TRBV6-1 CASSELEYSSNQPQHF
TRBJ1-6 TRBV23-1 CASTFPGQPLSLPSYNSPLHF
TRBJ1-2 TRBV6-5 CASSRRAGNYGYTF
TRBJ1-4 TRBV15 CATSRLGGTNEKLFF
TRBJ2-7 TRBV7-2 CASSLGLYLYEQYF
TRBJ2-5 TRBV7-9 CASSLIRQETQYF
TRBJ2-7 TRBV4-1 CASSQPGTGGLYEQYF
TRBJ2-2 TRBV9 CASSVAKRGANTGELFF
TRBJ1-2 TRBV6-1 CASSEAAGLDGYTF
TRBJ2-1 TRBV5-1 CASSLVPAPGEQFF
TRBJ2-7 TRBV12-3/TRBV12-4 CASTLYGEGEQYF
TRBJ1-2 TRBV19 CASSMDRGYGGYTF
TRBJ2-5 TRBV19 CASTRDYRYQETQYF
TRBJ1-1 TRBV6-5 CASSHGVANTEAFF
TRBJ1-4 TRBV5-6 CASSLAQGGLNEKLFF
TRBJ1-5 TRBV4-1 CASSQQGTGTYQPQHF
TRBJ2-5 TRBV9 CASSGRELETQYF
TRBJ2-1 TRBV29-1 CSGVGEEQFF
TRBJ2-7 TRBV7-9 CASSPQWSGAHEQYF
TRBJ2-7 TRBV21-1 CASSDSRRWNREHYEQYF
TRBJ2-3 TRBV14 CASSQGGGLAGGFGDTQYF
TRBJ2-7 TRBV19 CASSIGGGREQYF
TRBJ2-7 TRBV6-5 CATDPGQGKGEQYF
TRBJ1-2 TRBV5-4 CASSQQGEDYGYTF
TRBJ2-3 TRBV5-4 CASSSGQGVDTQYF
TRBJ1-2 TRBV3-1/TRBV3-2 CASSKGARGGYTF
TRBJ1-2 TRBV19 CASSIGSGVRYGYTF
TRBJ1-1 TRBV7-9 CASSLGDPTEAFF
TRBJ2-2 TRBV6-6 CASSYTQGGGELFF
TRBJ1-5 TRBV6-2/TRBV6-3 CASSPAGGGNQPQHF
TRBJ2-2 TRBV30 CAWSVQLNTGELFF
TRBJ2-1 TRBV15 CATSRDRLAHEQFF
TRBJ2-1 TRBV3-1/TRBV3-2 CASSQGTSGGFYNEQFF
TRBJ2-3 TRBV19 CASSLGPPEDTQYF
TRBJ2-7 TRBV7-8 CASSWTSGVYEQYF
TRBJ2-5 TRBV4-2 CASSQLLGETQYF
TRBJ1-5 TRBV23-1 CASSQWALGGAGSNQPQHF
TRBJ2-3 TRBV5-1 CASSRAGFTDTQYF
TRBJ1-2 TRBV5-1 CASREANYGYTF
TRBJ1-6 TRBV6-1 CASSEGARNSPLHF
TRBJ2-7 TRBV9 CASSALGDSASQYF
TRBJ2-7 TRBV27 CASSKRNSYEQYF
TRBJ1-5 TRBV10-3 CAISGGEPMSSQPQHF